This record covers a single T cell receptor (beta chain). In the authors' workflow: Estimates of nucleated cell counts were drawn from the amplification of reference gene primers. This table comes from immunoSEQ multiplex PCR, and its TCRdb copy is limited to in-frame clones, with some not included. V, J and clone size reflect that table, while D and trimming were determined from the DNA. This table holds 90,000 to 120,000 clones, around 83% found once. CDR3 length equals 13 residues. The sample originates from a study of blood T cell repertoires in COVID-19. Turning to the study itself: Sites in the United States, Italy and Spain provided acute and convalescent COVID-19 samples. T cells, B-cell-depleted T cells, or PBMCs supplied cDNA or gDNA.

The sequence came from a human donor in a cohort sampled during active COVID-19. Material: peripheral blood. The chain couples TRBV21-1 to TRBJ1-4. TRBV21-1 is termed a pseudogene. CDR3 sequence: CASSKDGNEKLFF. In DNA form, the CDR3 reads TGTGCCAGCAGCAAAGACGGTAATGAAAAACTGTTTTTT.